Shown below are 2 T cell receptor beta chains from a single sample sequenced in a study of control samples from healthy donors and cancer patients. TCRdb's table, derived via immunoSEQ multiplex PCR, lists solely in-frame clones and lacks some. Of approximately 120,000 clones in the sample, about 90% were seen once. The source material was blood. These receptors were taken from a young man in good health.

This chain connects TRBV15 to TRBJ1-3, with D hard to call. Germline CDR1 and CDR2: LNHNV and YYDKDF (reference sequence). V was cut by 1 base and J by 0 bases, with 10 bases left in between. CDR3 size: 16 residues. This CDR3 is CATSRGTVFSGNTIYF. CDR3 DNA sequence: TGTGCCACCAGCAGAGGAACTGTGTTCTCTGGAAACACCATATATTTT.

The chain joins TRBV11-2 to TRBJ1-6, with D tentatively TRBD1 (6 bases). Trimming took 1 base from V and 8 from J, leaving 9 bases between them. From germline, CDR1 is SGHAT and CDR2 FQNNGV. CDR3 length: 14 residues. The CDR3, as DNA: TGTGCCAGCAGCTTAGTACAGGGTTATTCACCCCTCCACTTT. Amino acids: CASSLVQGYSPLHF.